This T cell receptor (beta chain) was sequenced in a study of identical twins. TCRdb re-derived calls from the 5' RACE reads in MiXCR, one entry per CDR3 protein. The sample lists more than 1.5 million distinct CDR3 sequences; around 33% were seen once. In germline, CDR1 is LGHNA, CDR2 YNFKEQ. Between the trimmed V and J ends, which lost 1 base and 6 bases, there was a span of 13 bases. This CDR3 is 15 amino acids long. The receptor was derived from a newborn girl in good health. The source material was cord blood. The rearrangement uses TRBV4-2 and TRBJ2-1; D tentatively fits TRBD1 or TRBD2 (5 bases each). The CDR3 DNA is TGTGCCAGCAGCCAAGGGCCGGGGCTAGCCAATGAGCAGTTCTTC. Translating gives CASSQGPGLANEQFF.